This T cell receptor (beta chain) comes out of a study of T-cell reconstitution after alpha-beta-depleted transplantation in children (dated by TCRdb to 2016 to 2017). Turning to the overall study: T-cell immune reconstitution after TCRalphabeta/CD19-depleted allogeneic hematopoietic cell transplantation in children was quantitatively tracked in the study by means of TCR repertoire profiling. Summary of the overall study and its limitations: The frequencies of hyperexpanded clones fell over the following months, and after one year, T-cell counts and TCRbeta diversity were mostly attributed to newly produced T cells. About two months after transplant, the apparently early recovery of alphabetaT-cell counts reportedly depended on just several hundred clones that had expanded rapidly and came from non-depleted graft cells. In some patients, the high TCRbeta diversity seen at day 60 was put down to recipient T cells and intrathymic progenitors that had survived conditioning.

The time point label of this sample denotes: day 60 (about 2 months) after transplantation. Taken with the paper, the label for treatment or condition translates to: allogeneic hematopoietic cell transplantation with graft depleted of TCRalphabeta T cells and CD19 B cells. Transplant recipients were children who received TCRalphabeta/CD19-depleted allogeneic hematopoietic cell grafts. The library relied on PCR. The instrument was an Illumina HiSeq 2500. TCR library preparation used molecular barcoding, with unique molecular identifiers applied to normalize quantification of the TCRbeta repertoire. Using fastp at Q25 and MiXCR, TCRdb reprocessed the public reads and kept productive beta chains. Every distinct CDR3 protein forms one entry, paired with its most common genes and DNA. The sample table lists 15,000 to 20,000 distinct CDR3 sequences, about 7.7% of them with a count of one. Together, the top ten hold 30% to 45% of the sample.

On this clonotype itself: Its antigen specificity is not known. There are no base qualities to consult, and no much larger clone falls within one base.

A distance of 13 bases separates the germline ends of V and J, which lose 5 bases and 2 bases respectively. The CDR1 and CDR2 encoded by the germline V gene are SNHLY and FYNNEI. The CDR3 runs 14 amino acids, cysteine and phenylalanine included. Here the CDR3 DNA is all that survives: 42 bases in frame from base 1. The receptor was isolated from a boy under two years old who had a stem cell transplant for Wiskott-Aldrich syndrome, so the T cells may come from the graft donor. Recombination connected TRBV2 to TRBJ2-7; the D gene is perhaps TRBD1, on 6 matching bases. The sequenced sample was PBMCs, mostly from graft donor cells, obtained 60 days after TCRalphabeta/CD19-depleted stem cell transplant. The CDR3 amino acid sequence is: CASSRRQDPYEQYF. Read as DNA, the sequence is TGTGCCAGCAGTCGGCGACAGGACCCCTACGAGCAGTACTTC.